The 29 T cell receptor beta chains below all came from one sample that was sequenced in a study of vaccination effects on CD4 cells after COVID-19. Repertoires were generated with immunoSEQ multiplex PCR, while TCRdb's copy carries only in-frame clones and drops some. The sample includes more than 25,000 clones, roughly two thirds seen only once; the top ten take approximately 29%. Peptide-pool stimulation followed by sequencing identified expanded antigen-specific CD4+ clonotypes in the ViraFEST assay. After roughly 10 days in culture, the CD4+ T cells were isolated. These receptors have no identified antigens. The specimen comprised CD4+ T cells from PBMCs cultured with HCoV-229E spike peptides, sampled before COVID-19 vaccination. The source of these receptors is a human donor who received a COVID-19 vaccine.

This clone was detected a few times. This chain connects TRBV3-1 (or the pseudogene TRBV3-2) to TRBJ1-6; D unclear. V dropped 4 bases and J dropped 7 bases, with 11 bases sitting between them. Germline V CDR1 and CDR2: LGHDT, YNNKEL (reference sequence). The CDR3 length is 14 residues. The DNA for the CDR3 is TGTGCCAGCAGCCGGATCGAGGGCAATTCACCCCTCCACTTT. This codes for CASSRIEGNSPLHF.

This sequence joins TRBV19 and TRBJ1-1; D is unresolved. The germline gives CDR1 LNHDA, CDR2 SQIVND (reference sequence). V lost 4 bases, J lost 0 bases, and 12 bases lay in between. The CDR3 has 15 amino acids. This CDR3 reads CASSKQSSMNTEAFF. The CDR3 DNA sequence: TGTGCCAGTAGTAAGCAGAGCTCAATGAACACTGAAGCTTTCTTT.

CDR3 region: CASSYRDRGSYEQYF. Here the CDR3 DNA reads TGCGCCAGCAGCTACCGGGACAGGGGATCCTACGAGCAGTACTTC. The rearrangement links TRBV4-1 to TRBJ2-7; 10 bases agree with TRBD1. Losses at the gene ends were 5 bases for V and 1 base for J; bases not matched to a gene: 5. The length of the CDR3 is 15 residues. Germline lookup yields CDR1 MGHRA and CDR2 YSYEKL.

The rearrangement joins TRBV6-5 to TRBJ1-2; D might be TRBD1 (5 bases). The V gene's germline CDR1 is MNHEY and CDR2 SVGAGI. Trimming removed 8 bases from V and 8 bases from J, with 12 bases in between. The CDR3 spans 11 residues. CDR3 coding DNA: TGTGCCAGCGGGACCTACAGGGGCTACACCTTC. Its protein product is CASGTYRGYTF.

Of note for this clone: Other DNA variants within this sample encode the same CDR3. The chain couples TRBV9 to TRBJ1-2; 8 bases fit TRBD1. Germline CDR1 and CDR2: SGDLS and YYNGEE. Trimming took 0 bases from V and 2 from J; bases not matched to a gene: 0. The CDR3 contains 14 residues. CDR3 residues: CASSVGQGNYGYTF. The CDR3, as DNA: TGTGCCAGCAGCGTAGGACAGGGGAACTATGGCTACACCTTC.

The V and J genes are TRBV5-1 and TRBJ2-5; no definite D call. V lost 3 bases and J lost 4, with 13 bases in between. This CDR3 is built from 14 residues. Germline CDR1 reads SGHRS; CDR2 reads YFSETQ. The CDR3 region is CASSSSSVRETQYF. The DNA of the CDR3 is TGCGCCAGCAGCTCCTCCTCGGTGAGAGAGACCCAGTACTTC.

The J gene is TRBJ1-2, the V gene TRBV3-1 (or the pseudogene TRBV3-2); D remains ambiguous. The CDR3 length is 16 residues. The V gene's germline CDR1 is LGHDT and CDR2 YNNKEL (reference sequence). V lost 5 bases and J lost 5, with 21 bases in between. CDR3 in DNA: TGTGCCAGCAGCTCAGCCGGCCAAACGGCTCGGTATGGCTACACCTTC. Encoded protein: CASSSAGQTARYGYTF.

The chain employs TRBV27 and TRBJ1-2; 10 nucleotides align to TRBD1. V lost 2 bases and J lost 3; bases outside the gene matches: 6. CDR1 MNHEY and CDR2 SMNVEV come from the germline V gene (reference sequence). CDR3 size: 16 residues. DNA of the CDR3: TGTGCCAGCAGTTTAATTGGACAGGGGGACCACTATGGCTACACCTTC. It codes for CASSLIGQGDHYGYTF.

V gene TRBV30 combines with J gene TRBJ2-1; 14 nucleotides line up with TRBD2. This CDR3 spans 17 amino acids. V was pared by 1 base and J by 7 bases, with 9 bases of the junction left unmatched. Germline CDR1 reads GTSNPN; CDR2 reads SVGIG (reference sequence). CDR3 sequence reads: CAWSDPRLAGGLNEQFF. Written as DNA, the CDR3 is TGTGCCTGGAGTGACCCCAGACTAGCGGGGGGGTTAAATGAGCAGTTCTTC.

The genes are TRBV9 and TRBJ2-3; TRBD1 or TRBD2 may be the D gene (5 bases each). This CDR3 region has 17 residues. Looked up from germline, CDR1 is SGDLS and CDR2 is YYNGEE. Between the trimmed V and J ends, which lost 4 bases and 6 bases, there was a span of 24 bases. DNA for the CDR3: TGTGCCAGCAGCCCCTCACTGGTTTCATCGAGGGGCGATACGCAGTATTTT. This sequence encodes CASSPSLVSSRGDTQYF.

This clone was observed a few times. The gene calls are TRBV5-5 and TRBJ1-4; the D gene is possibly TRBD1 (5 bases). V was trimmed by 0 bases and J by 8 bases, leaving 14 bases between them. The CDR3 runs 15 residues. Germline CDR1 reads SGHKS; CDR2 reads YYEKEE (reference sequence). The CDR3 DNA follows: TGTGCCAGCAGCTTGGCGGTGGCAGGGCGGGAAAAACTGTTTTTT. This translates into CASSLAVAGREKLFF.

The chain is built from TRBV7-2 and TRBJ1-1; D is perhaps TRBD1 (6 bases). V dropped 3 bases and J dropped 3 bases, with 14 bases sitting between them. The CDR3 sequence is 15 residues long. Germline V gene lookup returns CDR1 SGHTA and CDR2 FQGNSA. The CDR3 coding sequence is TGTGCCAGCAGCTTTTCGACAGGCGGCGACACTGAAGCTTTCTTT. Translating it yields CASSFSTGGDTEAFF.

There are a few counts of this clone. The chain employs TRBV5-1 and TRBJ2-7; D possibly corresponds to TRBD2 (6 bases). V lost 0 bases and J lost 4, with 11 bases in between. The germline CDR1 and CDR2 sequences are SGHRS and YFSETQ. This CDR3 comprises 14 residues. The DNA for the CDR3 is TGCGCCAGCAGCTTGGGGCTAGCGACTTACGAGCAGTACTTC. Translated, it gives CASSLGLATYEQYF.

This clone was recorded once. One end of the junction fails to match germline, which may point to a read error. The chain employs TRBV2 and TRBJ1-2; 8 bases are a match to TRBD1. Germline V gene lookup returns CDR1 SNHLY and CDR2 FYNNEI. The CDR3 covers 10 residues. CDR3 DNA sequence: TGTGCCAGCAGTTCGACAGGGGTTTTTTTC. Translated: CASSSTGVFF.

This clone was picked up a small number of times. The chain carries TRBV28 and TRBJ1-5; D is perhaps TRBD1 (6 bases). The CDR3 length is 18 residues. V was cut by 1 base and J by 5 bases, with 21 bases left in between. The germline V gene encodes CDR1 MDHEN and CDR2 SYDVKM. This CDR3 reads CASSLSQGLGSSDQPQHF. In nucleotides, the CDR3 is TGTGCCAGCAGTTTATCCCAGGGGTTGGGCTCTTCGGATCAGCCCCAGCATTTT.

CDR3 bases: TGCAGTGCTAGGCGGCAGGAAGAGCAGTACTTC. It yields the protein CSARRQEEQYF. V gene TRBV20-1 combines with J gene TRBJ2-7, with no clear D. This CDR3 contains 11 residues. The germline V gene encodes CDR1 DFQATT and CDR2 SNEGSKA (reference sequence). The V gene lost 3 bases and the J gene lost 7 bases, with 10 bases spanning the gap.

The genes are TRBV3-1 (or the pseudogene TRBV3-2) and TRBJ1-1, with 7 bases fitting TRBD1. Trimming removed 1 base from V and 3 bases from J; junction bases left unmatched: 8. This CDR3 is 16 amino acids long. Germline V lookup: CDR1 LGHDT, CDR2 YNNKEL (reference sequence). The CDR3 nucleotides read TGTGCCAGCAGCCAAGGGGGGACAGATACTTACACTGAAGCTTTCTTT. Its translation is CASSQGGTDTYTEAFF.

This clone showed up many times. The gene calls are TRBV20-1 and TRBJ1-2, with TRBD1 identical over 8 bases. Germline V gene sequence: CDR1 DFQATT, CDR2 SNEGSKA (reference sequence). CDR3 length equals 11 residues. The junction had 3 bases not matched to a gene; V was cut back by 6 bases and J by 6 bases. The CDR3: CSAQTGDGYTF. The CDR3 coding sequence is TGCAGTGCCCAGACAGGGGATGGCTACACCTTC.

The chain employs TRBV29-1 and TRBJ1-2; D is unclear. This CDR3 has 8 residues. The germline V gene encodes CDR1 SQVTM and CDR2 ANQGSEA. V lost 7 bases to trimming and J lost 10 bases, with 7 bases between them. The CDR3 sequence is CSAGVYTF. In DNA form, the CDR3 reads TGCAGCGCCGGAGTCTACACCTTC. Based on the CDR3 plus reference TRBV29-1 and TRBJ1-2, the full variable domain is SAVISQKPSRDICQRGTSLTIQCQVDSQVTMMFWYRQQPGQSLTLIATANQGSEATYESGFVIDKFPISRPNLTFSTLTVSNMSPEDSSIYLCSAGVYTFGSGTRLTVV.

V and J are TRBV27 and TRBJ1-1; D remains ambiguous. Per germline, CDR1 MNHEY and CDR2 SMNVEV (reference sequence). The CDR3 spans 14 residues. CDR3 bases: TGTGCGAGCCGTATGGCTCTCTTGAACACTGAAGCTTTCTTT. Translated: CASRMALLNTEAFF.

This rearrangement joins TRBV4-1 to TRBJ1-2; 11 nucleotides agree with TRBD1. The CDR3 runs to 14 residues. Germline V gene sequence: CDR1 MGHRA, CDR2 YSYEKL. V gave up 4 bases and J gave up 10 bases; unmatched junction bases: 8. This chain's CDR3 is CASSLRTGGADYTF. CDR3 DNA: TGCGCCAGCAGCCTCAGGACAGGGGGCGCAGACTACACCTTC.

CDR3 protein: CASSIGRQGHGYTF. The CDR3 DNA follows: TGTGCCAGTAGTATAGGGCGGCAGGGGCATGGCTACACCTTC. The rearrangement links TRBV19 to TRBJ1-2, with D maybe TRBD1 (6 bases). Germline V lookup: CDR1 LNHDA, CDR2 SQIVND (reference sequence). The V and J ends lost 1 base and 6 bases respectively, with 12 bases between them. The CDR3 extends over 14 amino acids. Full variable domain (remainder filled in from reference TRBV19 and TRBJ1-2): DGGITQSPKYLFRKEGQNVTLSCEQNLNHDAMYWYRQDPGQGLRLIYYSQIVNDFQKGDIAEGYSVSREKKESFPLTVTSAQKNPTAFYLCASSIGRQGHGYTFGSGTRLTVV.

This clone was recorded only once. The V call is TRBV7-9, the J call TRBJ2-2; maybe TRBD2 (6 bases). CDR3 length equals 15 residues. Germline V gene lookup returns CDR1 SEHNR and CDR2 FQNEAQ (reference sequence). Trimming removed 8 bases at V and 2 bases at J, with 15 bases between. CDR3: CASGIGTFNTGELFF. The CDR3 DNA follows: TGTGCCAGCGGCATCGGGACTTTCAACACCGGGGAGCTGTTTTTT. Full variable domain (missing parts from reference TRBV7-9 and TRBJ2-2): DTGVSQNPRHKITKRGQNVTFRCDPISEHNRLYWYRQTLGQGPEFLTYFQNEAQLEKSRLLSDRFSAERPKGSFSTLEIQRTEQGDSAMYLCASGIGTFNTGELFFGEGSRLTVL.

This clone was picked up a small number of times. The chain couples TRBV4-2 to TRBJ2-1, with D possibly being TRBD1 (6 bases). CDR1 is LGHNA and CDR2 is YNFKEQ in the germline V gene. The CDR3 totals 14 residues. The V gene lost 4 bases and the J gene lost 7 bases, with 14 bases spanning the gap. The DNA for the CDR3 is TGTGCCAGCAGCCGTGAAACAGGACAGAATGAGCAGTTCTTC. Translating gives CASSRETGQNEQFF.

This chain joins TRBV7-2 and TRBJ1-5; no definite D call. The CDR3 runs to 16 residues. V was clipped by 4 bases and J by 1 base, with 14 bases between them. Germline V CDR1 and CDR2: SGHTA, FQGNSA. CDR3: CASSSQGGISNQPQHF. CDR3 bases: TGTGCCAGCAGCTCACAAGGTGGGATAAGCAATCAGCCCCAGCATTTT.

The chain recombines TRBV5-1 with TRBJ1-1, with D possibly being TRBD1 (6 bases). CDR3 size: 13 residues. Germline loops: CDR1 SGHRS, CDR2 YFSETQ. The V end was cut by 5 bases, the J end by 3 bases, with 11 bases between. CDR3 bases: TGCGCCAGCAGGACTGGGGGGCACACTGAAGCTTTCTTT. Its protein is CASRTGGHTEAFF.

The rearrangement links TRBV4-3 to TRBJ1-3; 8 bases align to TRBD1. Per germline, CDR1 LGHNA and CDR2 YSLEER. Trimming cost V 3 bases and J 0 bases; bases outside gene matches: 7. The CDR3 contains 17 residues. CDR3 nucleotide sequence: TGCGCCAGCAGCCATGAAACGACAGGGGCCTCTGGAAACACCATATATTTT. Translating gives CASSHETTGASGNTIYF.

The genes are TRBV29-1 and TRBJ1-5; TRBD1 agrees at 8 bases. Germline CDR1 is SQVTM and CDR2 is ANQGSEA. The CDR3 is made up of 13 amino acids. V gave up 7 bases and J gave up 5 bases; unmatched junction bases: 7. The CDR3 protein is CSASQGGDQPQHF. In DNA, the CDR3 is TGCAGCGCCTCACAGGGGGGTGATCAGCCCCAGCATTTT. Filled out from reference TRBV29-1 and TRBJ1-5, the complete variable domain reads SAVISQKPSRDICQRGTSLTIQCQVDSQVTMMFWYRQQPGQSLTLIATANQGSEATYESGFVIDKFPISRPNLTFSTLTVSNMSPEDSSIYLCSASQGGDQPQHFGDGTRLSIL.

Written as DNA, the CDR3 is TGTGCCAGCTCACCCGGGCAAGGGGACCAGCCCCAGCATTTT. Translated: CASSPGQGDQPQHF. V usage is TRBV18 and J usage is TRBJ1-5; a possible D gene is TRBD1 (5 bases). The germline CDR1 and CDR2 sequences are KGHSH and LQKENI. The germline V and J ends were trimmed by 3 bases and 7 bases, with 13 bases remaining between them. The CDR3 is 14 amino acids. Full variable domain (outside the CDR3, taken from reference TRBV18 and TRBJ1-5): NAGVMQNPRHLVRRRGQEARLRCSPMKGHSHVYWYRQLPEEGLKFMVYLQKENIIDESGMPKERFSAEFPKEGPSILRIQQVVRGDSAAYFCASSPGQGDQPQHFGDGTRLSIL.